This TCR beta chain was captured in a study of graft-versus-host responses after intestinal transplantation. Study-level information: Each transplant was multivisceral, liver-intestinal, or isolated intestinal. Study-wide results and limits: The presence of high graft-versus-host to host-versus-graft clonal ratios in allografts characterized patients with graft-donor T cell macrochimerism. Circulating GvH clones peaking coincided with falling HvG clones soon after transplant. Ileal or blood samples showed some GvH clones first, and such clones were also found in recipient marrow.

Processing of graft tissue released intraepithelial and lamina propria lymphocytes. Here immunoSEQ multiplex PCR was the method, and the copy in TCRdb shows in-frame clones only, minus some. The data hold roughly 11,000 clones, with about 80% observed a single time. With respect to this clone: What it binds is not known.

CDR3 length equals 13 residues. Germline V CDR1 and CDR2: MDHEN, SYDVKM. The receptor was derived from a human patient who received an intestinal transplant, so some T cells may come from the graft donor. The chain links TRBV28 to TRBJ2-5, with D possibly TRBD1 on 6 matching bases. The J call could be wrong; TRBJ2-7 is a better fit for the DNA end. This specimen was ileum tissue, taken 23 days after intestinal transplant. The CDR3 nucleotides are TGTGCCAGCAGTTTGGACAGTTCCTACGAGCAGTACTTC. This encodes CASSLDSSYEQYF.